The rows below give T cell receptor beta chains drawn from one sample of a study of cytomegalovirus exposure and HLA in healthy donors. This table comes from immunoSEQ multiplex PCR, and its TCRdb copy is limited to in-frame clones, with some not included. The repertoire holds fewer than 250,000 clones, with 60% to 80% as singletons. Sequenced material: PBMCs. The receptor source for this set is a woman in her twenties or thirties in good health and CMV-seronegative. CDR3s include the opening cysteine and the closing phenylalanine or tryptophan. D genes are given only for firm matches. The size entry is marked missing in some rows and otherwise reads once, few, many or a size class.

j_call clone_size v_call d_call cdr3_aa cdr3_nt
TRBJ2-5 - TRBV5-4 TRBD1 CASSEGQGLRGGYF TGTGCCAGCAGCGAGGGACAGGGGCTAAGAGGGGGATACTTC
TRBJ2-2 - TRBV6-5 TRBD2 CARVMLAGNTGELFF TGTGCCCGCGTTATGCTAGCGGGGAACACCGGGGAGCTGTTTTTT
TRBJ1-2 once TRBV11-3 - CASSLDRWGDYGYTF TGTGCCAGCAGCTTAGATCGATGGGGGGACTATGGCTACACCTTC
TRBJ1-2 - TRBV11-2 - CASSLDLGVGYTF TGTGCCAGCAGCTTAGATCTCGGGGTCGGCTACACCTTC
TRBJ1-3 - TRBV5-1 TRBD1 CASSLTGSGNTIYF TGCGCCAGCAGCCTGACAGGGTCTGGAAACACCATATATTTT
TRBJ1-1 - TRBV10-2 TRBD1 CASQGAQVMNTEAFF TGCGCCAGCCAGGGGGCGCAGGTAATGAACACTGAAGCTTTCTTT
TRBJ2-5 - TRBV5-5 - CASSSSPDTEETQYF TGTGCCAGCAGCTCCTCACCGGACACCGAAGAGACCCAGTACTTC
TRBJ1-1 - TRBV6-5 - CASSYGQNTEAFF TGTGCCAGCAGTTACGGCCAGAACACTGAAGCTTTCTTT
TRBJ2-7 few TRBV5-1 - CASSSTYEQYF TGCGCCAGCAGCTCCACCTACGAGCAGTACTTC
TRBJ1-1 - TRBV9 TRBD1 CASTKGDRGDTEAFF TGTGCCAGCACCAAAGGGGACAGGGGTGACACTGAAGCTTTCTTT
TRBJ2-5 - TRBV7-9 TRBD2 CASSPGWASGRAVGETQYF TGTGCCAGCAGCCCTGGTTGGGCTAGCGGGAGGGCCGTGGGTGAGACCCAGTACTTC
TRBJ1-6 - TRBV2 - CASSETRVNSPLHF TGTGCCAGCAGTGAGACCAGGGTTAATTCACCCCTCCACTTT
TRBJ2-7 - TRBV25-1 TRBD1 CASSGAGTGHRSEQYF TGTGCCAGCAGTGGCGCGGGGACAGGTCACCGATCCGAGCAGTACTTC
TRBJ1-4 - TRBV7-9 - CASSLGQPVNHNEKLFF TGTGCCAGCAGCTTGGGCCAGCCCGTGAACCATAATGAAAAACTGTTTTTT
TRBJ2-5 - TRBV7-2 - CASSLTGQTQYF TGTGCCAGCAGCTTAACAGGACAGACCCAGTACTTC
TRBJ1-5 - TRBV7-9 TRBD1 CASSFGQALQPQHF TGTGCCAGCAGCTTCGGACAGGCCTTACAGCCCCAGCATTTT
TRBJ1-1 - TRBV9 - CASSVAAGRRGTEAFF TGTGCCAGCAGCGTAGCCGCGGGGCGGAGAGGCACTGAAGCTTTCTTT
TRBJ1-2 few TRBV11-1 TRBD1 CASSFRTGLGGYTF TGTGCCAGCAGCTTTAGGACAGGTCTCGGTGGCTACACCTTC
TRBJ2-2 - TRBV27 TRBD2 CASSFPGLAGGNTGELFF TGTGCCAGCAGTTTTCCGGGACTAGCGGGAGGCAACACCGGGGAGCTGTTTTTT
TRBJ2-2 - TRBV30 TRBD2 CAWSVLAGGPGELFF TGTGCCTGGAGTGTCCTAGCGGGCGGGCCCGGGGAGCTGTTTTTT
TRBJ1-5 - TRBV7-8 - CASSLEGPLSNQPQHF TGTGCCAGCAGCTTAGAGGGGCCGCTTAGCAATCAGCCCCAGCATTTT
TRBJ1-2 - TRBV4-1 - CASSPRQVGDGYTF TGCGCCAGCAGCCCTCGACAGGTAGGAGATGGCTACACCTTC
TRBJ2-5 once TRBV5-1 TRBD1 CASRTGETQYF TGCGCCAGTAGGACAGGGGAGACCCAGTACTTC
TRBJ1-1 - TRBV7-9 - CASSPGHAEAFF TGTGCCAGCAGCCCGGGTCACGCAGAAGCTTTCTTT
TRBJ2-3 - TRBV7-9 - CASSLGVDADTQYF TGTGCCAGCAGCTTAGGAGTAGATGCAGATACGCAGTATTTT
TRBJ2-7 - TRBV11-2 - CASSLDVNTVHEQYF TGTGCCAGCAGCTTAGATGTGAACACAGTCCACGAGCAGTACTTC
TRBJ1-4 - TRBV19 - CASRDGTVGNEKLFF TGTGCCAGTAGAGATGGCACGGTCGGGAATGAAAAACTGTTTTTT
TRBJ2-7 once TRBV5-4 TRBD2 CASSLVGTSGDEQYF TGTGCCAGCAGCTTGGTCGGGACTAGCGGCGATGAGCAGTACTTC
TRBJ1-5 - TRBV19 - CASTPLGQIRNQPQHF TGTGCCAGTACCCCCTTAGGACAGATTCGCAATCAGCCCCAGCATTTT
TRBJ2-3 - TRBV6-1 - CASSELSGSGLSTDTQYF TGTGCCAGCAGTGAACTCTCCGGTTCAGGCCTTAGCACAGATACGCAGTATTTT
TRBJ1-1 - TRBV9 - CASSVGGRMNTEAFF TGTGCCAGCAGCGTAGGTGGCAGGATGAACACTGAAGCTTTCTTT
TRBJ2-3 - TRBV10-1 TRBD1 CASGDRAFGDTQYF TGCGCCAGCGGTGACAGGGCTTTCGGGGATACGCAGTATTTT
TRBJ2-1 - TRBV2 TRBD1 CASTQQGGNEQFF TGTGCCAGCACTCAACAGGGGGGCAATGAGCAGTTCTTC
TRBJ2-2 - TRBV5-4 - CASSLARSGELFF TGTGCCAGCAGCTTGGCCAGGTCCGGGGAGCTGTTTTTT
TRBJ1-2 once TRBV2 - CASSGGNGYTF TGTGCCAGCAGCGGAGGCAATGGCTACACCTTC
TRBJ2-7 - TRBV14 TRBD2 CASSPTLGLAGSYEQYF TGTGCCAGCAGCCCTACCCTGGGACTAGCGGGGTCCTACGAGCAGTACTTC
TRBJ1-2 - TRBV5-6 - CASSLRDNYMKGYTF TGTGCCAGCAGCTTAAGGGACAACTATATGAAGGGCTACACCTTC